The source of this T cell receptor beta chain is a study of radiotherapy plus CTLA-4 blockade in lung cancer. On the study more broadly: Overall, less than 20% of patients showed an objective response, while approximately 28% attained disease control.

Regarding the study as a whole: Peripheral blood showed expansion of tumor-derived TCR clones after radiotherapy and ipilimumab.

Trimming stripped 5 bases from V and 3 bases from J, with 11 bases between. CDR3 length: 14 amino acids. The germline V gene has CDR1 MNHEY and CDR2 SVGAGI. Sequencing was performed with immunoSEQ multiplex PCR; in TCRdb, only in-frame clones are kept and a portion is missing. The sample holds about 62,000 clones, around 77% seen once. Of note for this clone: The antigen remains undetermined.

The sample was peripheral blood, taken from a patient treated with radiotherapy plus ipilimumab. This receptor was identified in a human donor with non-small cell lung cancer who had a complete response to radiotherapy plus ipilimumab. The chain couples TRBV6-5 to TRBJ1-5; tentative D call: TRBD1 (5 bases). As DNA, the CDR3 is TGTGCCAGCAGTAGGGGCAGCCTCAATCAGCCCCAGCATTTT. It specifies CASSRGSLNQPQHF.